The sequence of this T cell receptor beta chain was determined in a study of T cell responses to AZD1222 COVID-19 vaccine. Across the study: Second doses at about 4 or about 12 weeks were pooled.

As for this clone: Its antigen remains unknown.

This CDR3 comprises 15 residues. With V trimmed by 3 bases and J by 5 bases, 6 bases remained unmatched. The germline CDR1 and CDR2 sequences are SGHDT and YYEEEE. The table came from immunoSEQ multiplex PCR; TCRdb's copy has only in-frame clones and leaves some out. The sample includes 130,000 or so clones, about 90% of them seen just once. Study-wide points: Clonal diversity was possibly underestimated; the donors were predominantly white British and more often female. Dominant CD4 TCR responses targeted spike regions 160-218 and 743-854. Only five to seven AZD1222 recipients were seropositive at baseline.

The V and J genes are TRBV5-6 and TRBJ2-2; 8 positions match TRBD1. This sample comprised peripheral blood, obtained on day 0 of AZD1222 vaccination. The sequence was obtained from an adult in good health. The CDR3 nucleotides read TGTGCCAGCAGCTGGGGGGACAGGTGGACCGGGGAGCTGTTTTTT. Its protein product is CASSWGDRWTGELFF.